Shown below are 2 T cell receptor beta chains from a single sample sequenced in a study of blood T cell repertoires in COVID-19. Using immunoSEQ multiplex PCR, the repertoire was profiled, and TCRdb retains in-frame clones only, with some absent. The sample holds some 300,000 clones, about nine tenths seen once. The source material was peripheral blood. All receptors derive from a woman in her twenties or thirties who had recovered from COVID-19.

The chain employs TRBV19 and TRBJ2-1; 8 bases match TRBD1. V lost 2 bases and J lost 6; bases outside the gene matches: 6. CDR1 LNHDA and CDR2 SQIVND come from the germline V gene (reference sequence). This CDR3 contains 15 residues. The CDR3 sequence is CASSIRTGNFNEQFF. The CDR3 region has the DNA TGTGCCAGTAGTATACGGACAGGGAATTTCAATGAGCAGTTCTTC.

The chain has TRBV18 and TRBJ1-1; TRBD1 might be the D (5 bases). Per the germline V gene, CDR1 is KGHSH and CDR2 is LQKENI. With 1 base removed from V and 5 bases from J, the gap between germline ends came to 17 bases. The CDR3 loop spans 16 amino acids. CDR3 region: CASSPLFGQGGTEAFF. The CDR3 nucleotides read TGTGCCAGCTCACCACTTTTTGGGCAGGGAGGGACTGAAGCTTTCTTT. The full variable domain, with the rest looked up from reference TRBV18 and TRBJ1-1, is NAGVMQNPRHLVRRRGQEARLRCSPMKGHSHVYWYRQLPEEGLKFMVYLQKENIIDESGMPKERFSAEFPKEGPSILRIQQVVRGDSAAYFCASSPLFGQGGTEAFFGQGTRLTVV.